The rows below give T cell receptor beta chains drawn from one sample of a study of cytomegalovirus exposure and HLA in healthy donors. TCRdb keeps only in-frame clones here, not all; method: immunoSEQ multiplex PCR. The table includes 130,000 to 150,000 clones, roughly nine tenths detected once. What was sequenced was PBMCs. The receptors here all came from a man younger than 35 in good health and CMV-seronegative. The CDR3 runs from the conserved cysteine through the conserved F or W. Each record gives: clone size, D gene, V gene, J gene, CDR3 DNA, CDR3 protein. A D gene is named only where the DNA matches it firmly. Some rows have no size entry. The others give once, few or many, or a class for an expanded clone.

NA	NA	TRBV30	TRBJ1-1	TGTGCCTGGAGTGTTTTAAAGGCCCTTAGGGGAGAAGCTTTCTTT	CAWSVLKALRGEAFF
NA	TRBD1	TRBV4-2	TRBJ2-4	TGTGCCAGCAGCCAGGATTTGGGACAGAGAGTAGCCAAAAACATTCAGTACTTC	CASSQDLGQRVAKNIQYF
NA	NA	TRBV27	TRBJ2-6	TGTGCCAGCAGTTTATCTCGCTCTGGGGCCAACGTCCTGACTTTC	CASSLSRSGANVLTF
NA	TRBD1	TRBV19	TRBJ2-2	TGTGCCAGTAGTATCATAACGAGACAGGGGGTCTCCGGGGAGCTGTTTTTT	CASSIITRQGVSGELFF
NA	NA	TRBV7-6	TRBJ2-5	TGTGCCAGCAGCCTTCAAGAGACCCAGTACTTC	CASSLQETQYF
NA	NA	TRBV7-9	TRBJ2-5	TGTGCCAGCAGCCCCTTCGCCCTAGAAAAAGAGACCCAGTACTTC	CASSPFALEKETQYF
once	NA	TRBV11-2	TRBJ2-7	TGTGCCAGCAGCCATGGCGCGGGCTACGAGCAGTACTTC	CASSHGAGYEQYF
NA	NA	TRBV28	TRBJ1-2	TGTGCCAGCGCTTTCCTGGACAGAGCATCCTCCTATGGCTACACCTTC	CASAFLDRASSYGYTF
NA	TRBD1	TRBV6-5	TRBJ2-2	TGTGCCAGCAGTTACGGGACAGGGCACACCGGGGAGCTGTTTTTT	CASSYGTGHTGELFF
NA	TRBD2	TRBV19	TRBJ2-5	TGTGCCAGTAGCGGGACTACCCTACAAGAGACCCAGTACTTC	CASSGTTLQETQYF
NA	TRBD2	TRBV10-2	TRBJ2-1	TGCGCCAGCAGCTCCAGTGCAGTCTCTAGCGGGTGGTACAATGAGCAGTTCTTC	CASSSSAVSSGWYNEQFF
NA	NA	TRBV5-1	TRBJ2-3	TGCGCCAGCAGCTTGCGCGGGGTGGAGGGAGATACGCAGTATTTT	CASSLRGVEGDTQYF
NA	NA	TRBV1	TRBJ2-3	TGCACCAGCAGCCATGGGGGGGCGCGGGAGAGAATGACAGATACGCAGTATTTT	CTSSHGGARERMTDTQYF